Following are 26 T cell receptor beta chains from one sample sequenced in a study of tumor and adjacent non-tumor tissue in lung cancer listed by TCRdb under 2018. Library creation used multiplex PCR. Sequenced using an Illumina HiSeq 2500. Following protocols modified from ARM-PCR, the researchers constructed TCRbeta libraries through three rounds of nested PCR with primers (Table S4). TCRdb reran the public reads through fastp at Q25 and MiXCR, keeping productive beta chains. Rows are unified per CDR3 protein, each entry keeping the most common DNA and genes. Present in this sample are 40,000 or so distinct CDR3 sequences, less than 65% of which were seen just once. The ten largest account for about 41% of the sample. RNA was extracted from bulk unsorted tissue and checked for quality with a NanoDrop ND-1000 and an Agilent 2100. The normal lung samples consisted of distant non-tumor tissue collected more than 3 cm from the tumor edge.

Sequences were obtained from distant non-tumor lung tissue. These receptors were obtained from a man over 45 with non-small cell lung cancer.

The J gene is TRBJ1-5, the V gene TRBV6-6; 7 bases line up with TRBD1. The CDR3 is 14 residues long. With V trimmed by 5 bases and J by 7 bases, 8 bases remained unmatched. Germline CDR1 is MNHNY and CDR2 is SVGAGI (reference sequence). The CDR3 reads CASSPRDRDQPQHF. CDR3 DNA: TGTGCCAGCAGTCCCCGGGACAGAGACCAGCCCCAGCATTTT.

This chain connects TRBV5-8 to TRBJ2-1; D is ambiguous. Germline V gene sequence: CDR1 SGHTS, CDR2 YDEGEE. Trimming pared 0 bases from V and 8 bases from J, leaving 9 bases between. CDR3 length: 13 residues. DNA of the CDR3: TGTGCCAGCAGCTTGGCCGCTGGCTATGAGCAGTTCTTC. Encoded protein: CASSLAAGYEQFF. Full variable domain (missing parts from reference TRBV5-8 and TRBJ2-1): EAGVTQSPTHLIKTRGQQATLRCSPISGHTSVYWYQQALGLGLQFLLWYDEGEERNRGNFPPRFSGRQFPNYSSELNVNALELEDSALYLCASSLAAGYEQFFGPGTRLTVL.

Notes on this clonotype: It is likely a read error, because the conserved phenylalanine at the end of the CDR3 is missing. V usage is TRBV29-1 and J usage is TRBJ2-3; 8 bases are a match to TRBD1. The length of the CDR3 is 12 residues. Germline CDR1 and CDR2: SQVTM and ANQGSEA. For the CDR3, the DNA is TGCTGCGTCGGACAGGGAAGAGATACGCAGTATTAT. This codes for CCVGQGRDTQYY.

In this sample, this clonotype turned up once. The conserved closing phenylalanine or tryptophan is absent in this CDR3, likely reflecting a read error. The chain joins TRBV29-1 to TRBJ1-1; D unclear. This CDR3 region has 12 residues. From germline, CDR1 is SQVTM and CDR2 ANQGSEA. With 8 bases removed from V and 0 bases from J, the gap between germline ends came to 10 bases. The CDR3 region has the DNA TGCAGCATTGGGCAGTTGAACACTGAAGCTTTCTCT. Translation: CSIGQLNTEAFS.

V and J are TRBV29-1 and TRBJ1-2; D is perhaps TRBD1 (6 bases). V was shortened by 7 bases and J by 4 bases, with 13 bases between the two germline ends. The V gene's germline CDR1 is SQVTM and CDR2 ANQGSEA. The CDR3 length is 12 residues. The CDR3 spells CSALTGTYGYTF. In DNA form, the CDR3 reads TGCAGCGCACTAACAGGGACCTATGGCTACACCTTC.

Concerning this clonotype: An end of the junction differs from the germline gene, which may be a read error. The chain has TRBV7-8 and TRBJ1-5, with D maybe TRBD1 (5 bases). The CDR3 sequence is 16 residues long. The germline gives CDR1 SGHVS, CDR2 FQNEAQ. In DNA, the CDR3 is TGTGCCAGCAGCTTAGCAGGCAGGGTCGGAGTTCAGCACCAGCATTTT. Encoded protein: CASSLAGRVGVQHQHF.

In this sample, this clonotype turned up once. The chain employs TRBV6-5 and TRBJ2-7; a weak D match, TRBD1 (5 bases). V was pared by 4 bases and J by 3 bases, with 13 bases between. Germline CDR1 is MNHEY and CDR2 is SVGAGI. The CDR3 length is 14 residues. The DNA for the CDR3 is TGTGCCAGCAGTTGCAGGGAACAATACTACGAGCAGTACTTC. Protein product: CASSCREQYYEQYF.

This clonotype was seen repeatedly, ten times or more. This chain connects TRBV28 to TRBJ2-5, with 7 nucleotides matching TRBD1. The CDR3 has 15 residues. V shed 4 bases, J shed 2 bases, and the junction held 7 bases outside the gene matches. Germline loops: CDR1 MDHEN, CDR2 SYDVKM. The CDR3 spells CASSSAGQVQETQYF. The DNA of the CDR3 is TGTGCCAGCAGTTCGGCCGGACAGGTTCAAGAGACCCAGTACTTC.

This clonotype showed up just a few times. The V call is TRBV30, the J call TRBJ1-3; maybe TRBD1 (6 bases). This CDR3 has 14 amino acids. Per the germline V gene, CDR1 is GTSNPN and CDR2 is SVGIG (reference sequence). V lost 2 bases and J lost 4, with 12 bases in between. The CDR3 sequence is CAWSRGGSGNTIYF. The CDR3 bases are TGTGCCTGGAGTCGAGGGGGATCGGGAAACACCATATATTTT.

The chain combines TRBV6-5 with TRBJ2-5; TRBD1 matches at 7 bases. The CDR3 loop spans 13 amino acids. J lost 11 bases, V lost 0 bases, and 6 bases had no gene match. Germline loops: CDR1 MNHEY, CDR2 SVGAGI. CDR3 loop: CASSYSPTGSQYF. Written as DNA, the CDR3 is TGTGCCAGCAGTTACTCTCCGACAGGGTCTCAGTACTTC.

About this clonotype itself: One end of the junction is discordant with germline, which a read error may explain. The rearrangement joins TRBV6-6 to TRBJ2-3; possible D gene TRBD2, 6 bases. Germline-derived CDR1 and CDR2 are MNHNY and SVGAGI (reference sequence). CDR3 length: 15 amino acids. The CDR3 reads CASNNCGDSTDTQYF. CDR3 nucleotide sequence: TGCGCCAGCAACAACTGCGGGGATAGCACAGATACGCAGTATTTT.

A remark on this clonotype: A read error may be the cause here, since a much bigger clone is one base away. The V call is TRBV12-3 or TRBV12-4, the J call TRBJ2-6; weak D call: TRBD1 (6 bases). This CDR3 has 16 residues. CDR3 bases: TGTGCCAGCAGTCTCGGACAGCGCTCTGGGGCCAACGACCTGACTTTC. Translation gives CASSLGQRSGANDLTF.

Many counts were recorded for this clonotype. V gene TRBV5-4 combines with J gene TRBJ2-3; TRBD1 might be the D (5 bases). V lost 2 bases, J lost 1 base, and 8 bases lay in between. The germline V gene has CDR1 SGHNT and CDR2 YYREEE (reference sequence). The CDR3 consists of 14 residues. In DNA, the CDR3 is TGTGCCAGCAGCTTCAAACAGGGCACAGATACGCAGTATTTT. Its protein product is CASSFKQGTDTQYF.

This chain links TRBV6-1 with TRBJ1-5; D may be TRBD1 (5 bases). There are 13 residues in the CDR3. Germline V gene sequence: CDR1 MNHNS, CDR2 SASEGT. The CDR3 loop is CAMGLEGIHSQHF. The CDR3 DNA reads TGTGCAATGGGGCTCGAGGGGATACACTCCCAGCATTTT.

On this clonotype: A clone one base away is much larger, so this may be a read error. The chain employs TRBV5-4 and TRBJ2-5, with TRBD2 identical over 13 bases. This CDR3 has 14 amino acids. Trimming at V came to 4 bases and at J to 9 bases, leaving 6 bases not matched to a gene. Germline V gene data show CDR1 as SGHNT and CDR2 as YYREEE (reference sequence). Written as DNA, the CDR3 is TGTGCCAGCAGCACACTAGCGGGGGGGGAGCCCCAGTACTTC. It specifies CASSTLAGGEPQYF.

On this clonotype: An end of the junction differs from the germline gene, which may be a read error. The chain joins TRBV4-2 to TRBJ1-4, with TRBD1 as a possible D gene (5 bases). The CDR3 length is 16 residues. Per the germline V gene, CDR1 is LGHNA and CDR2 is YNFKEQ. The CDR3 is CASNQGQGPTNERLFF. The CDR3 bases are TGTGCCAGCAACCAAGGGCAGGGCCCAACTAATGAAAGACTGTTTTTT.

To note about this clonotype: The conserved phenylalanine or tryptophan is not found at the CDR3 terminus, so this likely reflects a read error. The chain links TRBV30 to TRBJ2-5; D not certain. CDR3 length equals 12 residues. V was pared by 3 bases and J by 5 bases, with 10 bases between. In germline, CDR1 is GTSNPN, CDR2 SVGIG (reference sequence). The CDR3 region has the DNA TGTGCCTGGAGGCGTGGTTGGGAGACCCAGTACTAC. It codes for CAWRRGWETQYY.

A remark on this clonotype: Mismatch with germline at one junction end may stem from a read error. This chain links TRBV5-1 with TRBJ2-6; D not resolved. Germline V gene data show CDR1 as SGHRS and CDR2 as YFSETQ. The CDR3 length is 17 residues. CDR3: CASSLSTVLSEANVLTF. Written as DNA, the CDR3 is TGCGCCAGCAGCTTGTCTACGGTCCTCTCTGAGGCCAACGTCCTGACCTTC. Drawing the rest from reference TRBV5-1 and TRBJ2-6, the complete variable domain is KAGVTQTPRYLIKTRGQQVTLSCSPISGHRSVSWYQQTPGQGLQFLFEYFSETQRNKGNFPGRFSGRQFSNSRSEMNVSTLELGDSALYLCASSLSTVLSEANVLTFGAGSRLTVL.

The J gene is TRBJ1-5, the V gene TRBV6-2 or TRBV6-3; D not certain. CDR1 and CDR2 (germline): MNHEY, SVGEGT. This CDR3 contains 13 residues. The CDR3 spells CVNSDGRDQPQHF. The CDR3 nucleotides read TGTGTTAACTCAGATGGTCGAGATCAGCCCCAGCATTTT.

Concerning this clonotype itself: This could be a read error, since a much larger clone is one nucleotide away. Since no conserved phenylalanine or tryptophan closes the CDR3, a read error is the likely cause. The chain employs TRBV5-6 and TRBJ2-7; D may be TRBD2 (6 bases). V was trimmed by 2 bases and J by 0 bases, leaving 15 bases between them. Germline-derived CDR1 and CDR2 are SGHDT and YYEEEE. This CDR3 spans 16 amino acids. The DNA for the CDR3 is TGTGCCAGCAGCTTTCCGAGCGGGCAAATCTCCTACGAGCAGTACTCC. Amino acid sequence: CASSFPSGQISYEQYS.

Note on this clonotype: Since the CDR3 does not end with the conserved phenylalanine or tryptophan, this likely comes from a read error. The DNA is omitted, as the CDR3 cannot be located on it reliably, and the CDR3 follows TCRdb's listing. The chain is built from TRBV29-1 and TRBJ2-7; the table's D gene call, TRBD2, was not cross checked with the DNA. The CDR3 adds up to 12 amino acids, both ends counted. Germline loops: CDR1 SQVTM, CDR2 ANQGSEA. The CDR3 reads CSVGSGAYEQHS.

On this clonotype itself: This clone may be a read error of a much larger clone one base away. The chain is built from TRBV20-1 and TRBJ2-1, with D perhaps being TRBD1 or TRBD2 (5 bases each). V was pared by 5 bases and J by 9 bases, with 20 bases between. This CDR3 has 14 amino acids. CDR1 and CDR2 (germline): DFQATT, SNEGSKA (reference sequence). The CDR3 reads CSASYGADISEQFF. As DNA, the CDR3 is TGCAGTGCTTCATACGGGGCCGACATTAGTGAGCAGTTCTTC.

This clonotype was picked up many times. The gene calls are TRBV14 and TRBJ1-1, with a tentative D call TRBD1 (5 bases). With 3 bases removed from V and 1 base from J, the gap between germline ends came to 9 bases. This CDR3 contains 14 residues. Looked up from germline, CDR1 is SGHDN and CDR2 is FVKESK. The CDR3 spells CASSHRTRNTEAFF. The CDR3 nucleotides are TGTGCCAGCAGCCATCGGACAAGGAACACTGAAGCTTTCTTT.

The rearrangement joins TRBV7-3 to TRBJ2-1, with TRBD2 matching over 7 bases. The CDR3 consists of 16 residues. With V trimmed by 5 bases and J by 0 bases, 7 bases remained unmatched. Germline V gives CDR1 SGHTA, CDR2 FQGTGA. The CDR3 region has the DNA TGTGCCAGCAGCCCCGTAGCGGGTGTCTCCTACAATGAGCAGTTCTTC. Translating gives CASSPVAGVSYNEQFF.

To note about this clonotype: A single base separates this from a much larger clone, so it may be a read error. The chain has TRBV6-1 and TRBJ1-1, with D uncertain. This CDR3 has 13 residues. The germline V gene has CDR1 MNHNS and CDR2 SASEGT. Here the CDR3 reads CASSQKLNTEAVF. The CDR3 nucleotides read TGTGCCAGCAGTCAGAAGCTGAACACTGAAGCTGTCTTT.

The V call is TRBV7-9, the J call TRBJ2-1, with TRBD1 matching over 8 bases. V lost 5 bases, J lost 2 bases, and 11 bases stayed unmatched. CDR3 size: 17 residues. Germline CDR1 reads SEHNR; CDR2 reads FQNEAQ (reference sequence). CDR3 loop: CASSPRTGRLAYNEQFF. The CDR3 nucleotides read TGTGCCAGCAGCCCACGGACAGGGCGACTCGCCTACAATGAGCAGTTCTTC. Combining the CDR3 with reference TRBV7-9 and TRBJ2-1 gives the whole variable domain DTGVSQNPRHKITKRGQNVTFRCDPISEHNRLYWYRQTLGQGPEFLTYFQNEAQLEKSRLLSDRFSAERPKGSFSTLEIQRTEQGDSAMYLCASSPRTGRLAYNEQFFGPGTRLTVL.